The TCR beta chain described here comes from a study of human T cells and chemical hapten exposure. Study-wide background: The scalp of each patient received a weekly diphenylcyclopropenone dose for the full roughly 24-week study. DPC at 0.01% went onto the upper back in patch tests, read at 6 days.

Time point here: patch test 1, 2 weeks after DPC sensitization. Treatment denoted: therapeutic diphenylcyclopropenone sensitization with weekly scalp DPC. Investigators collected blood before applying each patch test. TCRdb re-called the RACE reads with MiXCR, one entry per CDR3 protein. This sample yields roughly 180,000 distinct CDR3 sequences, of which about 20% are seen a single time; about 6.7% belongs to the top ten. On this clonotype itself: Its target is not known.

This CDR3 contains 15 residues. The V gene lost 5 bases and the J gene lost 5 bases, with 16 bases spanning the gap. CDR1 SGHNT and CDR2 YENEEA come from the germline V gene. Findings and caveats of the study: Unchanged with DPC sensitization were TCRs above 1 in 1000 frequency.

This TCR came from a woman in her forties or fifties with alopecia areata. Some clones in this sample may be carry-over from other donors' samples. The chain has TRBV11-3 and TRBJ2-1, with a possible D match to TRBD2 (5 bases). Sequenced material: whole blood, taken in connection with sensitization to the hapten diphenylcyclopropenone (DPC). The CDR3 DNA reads TGTGCCAGCAGCCTCGGAATAGCGCCAAACAATGAGCAGTTCTTC. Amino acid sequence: CASSLGIAPNNEQFF.